A selection of T cell receptor beta chains follows, all from one sample in a study of control samples from healthy donors and cancer patients. Sequenced by immunoSEQ multiplex PCR; TCRdb stores in-frame clones only, minus some. The sample shows tens of thousands of clones, over 85% of them seen only once. Sequencing used blood. All receptors come from a woman in her 30s in good health. CDR3s leave out the opening cysteine and the closing phenylalanine or tryptophan. The D gene is left open where the match is weak.

len	v_gene	j_gene	d_gene	CDR3aa
15	TRBV6-1	TRBJ1-4	.	ASSVNPGATLNEKLF
13	TRBV2	TRBJ1-5	TRBD1	ASSFRQGSNQPQH
12	TRBV6-5	TRBJ1-2	.	ASRNEQAVYGYT
11	TRBV6-5	TRBJ2-1	.	ATMGSSYNEQF
13	TRBV6-5	TRBJ1-1	TRBD1	ASRFWDRGHTEAF
13	TRBV29-1	TRBJ2-1	TRBD2	SAYGLAGFGNEQF
11	TRBV6-5	TRBJ2-5	TRBD1	ASSSYRGETQY
11	TRBV11-2	TRBJ2-1	TRBD2	ASSLWGGNEQF
11	TRBV19	TRBJ2-1	.	ASSPRTDNEQF
12	TRBV5-1	TRBJ1-1	.	ASSFGGEVAEAF
15	TRBV18	TRBJ2-2	TRBD1	ASSPPGQGLRTGELF
12	TRBV28	TRBJ1-2	.	ASSLPGGTYGYT
12	TRBV4-1	TRBJ2-7	.	ASSQEPGPYEQY
13	TRBV9	TRBJ2-2	TRBD1	ASNRGTGGHGELF
14	TRBV7-9	TRBJ2-5	.	ASSLSLDRQQETQY
13	TRBV5-5	TRBJ1-6	TRBD1	ASSTGQGAGSPLH
13	TRBV7-8	TRBJ2-7	TRBD2	ASSPGLAGIYEQY
11	TRBV6-4	TRBJ2-1	TRBD1	ASSQDRYNEQF
12	TRBV5-1	TRBJ1-2	.	ASTLGGRIDGYT
14	TRBV18	TRBJ2-3	.	ASSAPGGGSATTQY
12	TRBV2	TRBJ2-5	.	ASSASLQKETQY
13	TRBV4-1	TRBJ1-2	.	ASSQAGALSYGYT
14	TRBV18	TRBJ1-6	TRBD1	ASSPGQGTENSPLH
14	TRBV7-9	TRBJ2-5	TRBD2	ASSSWGGLAEETQY
9	TRBV28	TRBJ2-3	.	ASSLTDTQY